This section outlines one T cell receptor (beta chain) sequence together with its context. Its antigen remains unidentified. Within one base of it there is no much larger clone, and no base qualities were kept. Library preparation was by RT-PCR. For sequencing, an Illumina MiSeq was employed. Starting from the raw public reads, TCRdb applied fastp trimming at Q25, assembled clones with MiXCR and retained in-frame beta chains. Identical CDR3 protein sequences are pooled into one entry, listed with their most common genes and DNA. This sample has about 680,000 distinct CDR3 sequences in its table, and 12% to 15% of those were observed once. Roughly 3.6% of the sample is taken by the ten largest. Trimming takes 5 bases off V and 1 base off J; junction bases not matched to a gene: 3. The CDR3 runs 15 amino acids, cysteine and phenylalanine included. Only the CDR3 DNA stays, 45 bases, in frame from base 1. In the germline V gene, CDR1 corresponds to MDHEN and CDR2 to SYDVKM.

The sample is drawn from a study (dated by TCRdb to the mid-2010s). The origin of this receptor is a female donor in good health, serving as a healthy control. The chain employs TRBV28 and TRBJ2-7; 12 middle bases align to TRBD2. The source material was memory CD4+ T cells from blood. CDR3 protein: CASSLAGGPSYEQYF. The base sequence is TGTGCCAGCAGTCTAGCGGGAGGGCCTTCCTACGAGCAGTACTTC.